This entry lists 20 T cell receptor beta chains sequenced from one sample in a study of a mutant IDH1 vaccine in newly diagnosed glioma. Here immunoSEQ multiplex PCR was the method, and the copy in TCRdb shows in-frame clones only, minus some. The sample shows around 32,000 clones, approximately 80% of them seen only once. Their antigens remain unidentified. As to time point: week 35, safety follow-up. Mutant IDH1 20-mer peptide, at 300 ug, made up each vaccine dose, with topical imiquimod. The material sequenced was PBMCs, taken from a glioma patient whose treatment included an IDH1 peptide vaccine. The receptors come from a woman aged 18-29 years with glioma.

This chain connects TRBV5-6 to TRBJ1-3; D not resolved. This CDR3 has 14 amino acids. The germline V and J ends were trimmed by 0 bases and 3 bases, with 7 bases remaining between them. The V gene's germline CDR1 is SGHDT and CDR2 YYEEEE. The CDR3 bases are TGTGCCAGCAGCTTGGGAGGGTTTGGAAACACCATATATTTT. The encoded protein is CASSLGGFGNTIYF.

The rearrangement links TRBV4-2 to TRBJ2-1; D is unresolved. Trimming pared 4 bases from V and 7 bases from J, leaving 23 bases between. Germline V gene data show CDR1 as LGHNA and CDR2 as YNFKEQ. This CDR3 region has 17 residues. The CDR3 sequence is CASSPLNKARAGNEQFF. The CDR3 DNA reads as TGTGCCAGCAGCCCCCTAAACAAGGCTCGCGCAGGAAATGAGCAGTTCTTC.

DNA for the CDR3: TGTGCCAGCAGTCTAACAGGGGTGATGGAGACCCAGTACTTC. It codes for CASSLTGVMETQYF. The genes are TRBV6-1 and TRBJ2-5; 7 bases are a match to TRBD1. The V gene's germline CDR1 is MNHNS and CDR2 SASEGT. Trimming cost V 5 bases and J 5 bases; bases outside gene matches: 8. The CDR3 spans 14 residues.

This clone came up a few times. The rearrangement joins TRBV19 to TRBJ1-1; TRBD1 matches at 7 bases. The CDR3 covers 13 residues. Germline V CDR1 and CDR2: LNHDA, SQIVND (reference sequence). J lost 3 bases, V lost 4 bases, and 2 bases had no gene match. The CDR3 sequence: CASSSTGDTEAFF. The CDR3 DNA follows: TGTGCCAGTAGTAGTACAGGGGACACTGAAGCTTTCTTT.

The rearrangement joins TRBV6-1 to TRBJ2-5; 10 positions match TRBD2. The CDR3 runs to 17 residues. Unmatched junction bases numbered 8, after V lost 3 bases and J lost 1 base. CDR1 and CDR2 from the germline V gene are MNHNS and SASEGT. CDR3 coding DNA: TGTGCCAGCAGTGAGAGTGGTCTAGCGGGAGTCCAAGAGACCCAGTACTTC. Its protein is CASSESGLAGVQETQYF.

V usage is TRBV7-9 and J usage is TRBJ1-4; a weak D match, TRBD1 (5 bases). The CDR3 consists of 14 residues. Per the germline V gene, CDR1 is SEHNR and CDR2 is FQNEAQ (reference sequence). Trimming removed 5 bases from V and 5 bases from J, with 12 bases in between. The DNA of the CDR3 is TGTGCCAGCAGCACCCGGGACGCGAATGAAAAACTGTTTTTT. Translated: CASSTRDANEKLFF.

This clone was recorded once. The chain carries TRBV9 and TRBJ2-2; TRBD1 aligns across 7 bases. Germline V lookup: CDR1 SGDLS, CDR2 YYNGEE. CDR3 length: 15 residues. The V and J ends lost 6 bases and 5 bases, in that order; junction bases with no gene match: 10. The CDR3 spells CASKYGTENTGELFF. The CDR3 DNA sequence: TGTGCCAGCAAATACGGGACAGAGAATACCGGGGAGCTGTTTTTT. The whole variable domain, remainder taken from reference TRBV9 and TRBJ2-2, is DSGVTQTPKHLITATGQRVTLRCSPRSGDLSVYWYQQSLDQGLQFLIQYYNGEERAKGNILERFSAQQFPDLHSELNLSSLELGDSALYFCASKYGTENTGELFFGEGSRLTVL.

This clone appeared once. CDR3 residues: CASSPTMDYGYTF. CDR3 DNA sequence: TGTGCCAGCAGCCCGACTATGGACTATGGCTACACCTTC. V is TRBV11-1 and J is TRBJ1-2; no clear D. Per the germline V gene, CDR1 is SGHAT and CDR2 is FQDESV (reference sequence). The CDR3 consists of 13 residues. V lost 5 bases and J 3 bases, leaving 10 bases between the germline ends.

The chain is built from TRBV7-6 and TRBJ2-2; D is uncertain. Trimming shortened V by 5 bases and J by 0 bases, and 10 bases separated the two germline ends. The germline V gene encodes CDR1 SGHVS and CDR2 FNYEAQ. The CDR3 extends over 15 amino acids. CDR3 sequence (DNA): TGTGCCAGCAGCCCCAGGACGGCGAACACCGGGGAGCTGTTTTTT. Amino acids: CASSPRTANTGELFF.

Comment on this clone: Additional DNA sequences in this sample encode the identical CDR3. The V call is TRBV18, the J call TRBJ1-2; no reliable D call. CDR3 length: 13 amino acids. Trimming took off 3 bases at V and 0 bases at J, with 5 bases between the two ends. Germline CDR1 KGHSH, CDR2 LQKENI. The CDR3: CASSPGSNYGYTF. CDR3 DNA sequence: TGTGCCAGCTCACCTGGCTCTAACTATGGCTACACCTTC. The complete variable domain, with remaining parts taken from reference TRBV18 and TRBJ1-2, reads NAGVMQNPRHLVRRRGQEARLRCSPMKGHSHVYWYRQLPEEGLKFMVYLQKENIIDESGMPKERFSAEFPKEGPSILRIQQVVRGDSAAYFCASSPGSNYGYTFGSGTRLTVV.

The chain carries TRBV7-2 and TRBJ2-1, with 8 bases identical to TRBD2. The junction had 6 bases not matched to a gene; V was cut back by 4 bases and J by 4 bases. Germline CDR1 is SGHTA and CDR2 is FQGNSA. The length of the CDR3 is 15 residues. The CDR3 DNA reads as TGTGCCAGCAGCTCAAGCGGGGGAACTTACAATGAGCAGTTCTTC. It is translated as CASSSSGGTYNEQFF.

The chain links TRBV27 to TRBJ1-2, with a weak D call TRBD1 (5 bases). V lost 5 bases to trimming and J lost 5 bases, with 21 bases between them. This CDR3 is built from 16 residues. Germline V gives CDR1 MNHEY, CDR2 SMNVEV (reference sequence). The CDR3 DNA follows: TGTGCCAGCAGTCCCGGGGACGCTCGTCGGTTATATGGCTACACCTTC. Protein: CASSPGDARRLYGYTF.

The chain couples TRBV7-2 to TRBJ1-5; D gene ambiguous. V lost 3 bases and J 5 bases, leaving 5 bases between the germline ends. Germline V lookup: CDR1 SGHTA, CDR2 FQGNSA. The CDR3 is 12 amino acids. The CDR3 coding sequence is TGTGCCAGCAGCTTGGGTTATCAGCCCCAGCATTTT. It yields the protein CASSLGYQPQHF.

The genes are TRBV4-1 and TRBJ2-7; the D gene is possibly TRBD1 (6 bases). V shed 4 bases and J shed 0 bases, with 16 bases lying between them. Germline loops: CDR1 MGHRA, CDR2 YSYEKL. The CDR3 covers 16 residues. CDR3 in amino acids: CASSLLETGTSYEQYF. CDR3 in DNA: TGCGCCAGCAGCCTGCTAGAGACAGGTACCTCCTACGAGCAGTACTTC.

The chain recombines TRBV6-1 with TRBJ1-1; 7 bases are a match to TRBD1. This CDR3 contains 14 residues. J gave up 5 bases and V 4 bases, and 7 bases lay outside the gene matches. CDR1 is MNHNS and CDR2 is SASEGT in the germline V gene. CDR3 sequence: CASSAGRGRTEAFF. The CDR3 nucleotides are TGTGCCAGCAGTGCCGGCAGGGGGAGAACTGAAGCTTTCTTT.

The chain carries TRBV5-1 and TRBJ2-7, with TRBD1 matching over 7 bases. Germline values: CDR1 SGHRS, CDR2 YFSETQ. The J segment lost 5 bases and the V segment lost 3 bases, leaving 8 bases of the junction unmatched. The CDR3 spans 14 residues. Here the CDR3 DNA reads TGCGCCAGCAGCTGGACGGGACAGCTAGACGAGCAGTACTTC. Its protein is CASSWTGQLDEQYF.

The V gene is TRBV25-1, the J gene TRBJ1-4; tentative D call: TRBD1 (6 bases). CDR3 size: 17 residues. CDR1 is MGHDK, CDR2 SYGVNS, per germline. Trimming pared 3 bases from V and 7 bases from J, leaving 21 bases between. The CDR3 sequence: CASSDSTPDRRGEKLFF. CDR3 bases: TGTGCCAGCAGTGATTCCACCCCAGACAGGAGGGGTGAAAAACTGTTTTTT.

The gene calls are TRBV27 and TRBJ2-1; 9 nucleotides line up with TRBD2. J lost 7 bases, V lost 2 bases, and 9 bases had no gene match. The V gene's germline CDR1 is MNHEY and CDR2 SMNVEV (reference sequence). The CDR3 runs 16 residues. The CDR3 region is CASSLISREGWNEQFF. Written as DNA, the CDR3 is TGTGCCAGCAGTTTAATTTCGCGGGAGGGGTGGAATGAGCAGTTCTTC.

CDR3 residues: CASSLGPGRNTEAFF. The CDR3 DNA sequence: TGTGCCAGCAGCTTAGGTCCAGGCAGGAACACTGAAGCTTTCTTT. The rearrangement uses TRBV7-2 and TRBJ1-1; D remains ambiguous. Between the trimmed V and J ends, which lost 1 base and 1 base, there was a span of 10 bases. CDR3 length: 15 residues. Germline loops: CDR1 SGHTA, CDR2 FQGNSA.

V usage is TRBV19 and J usage is TRBJ1-1; the D is unclear. The CDR3 is 14 residues long. Germline loops: CDR1 LNHDA, CDR2 SQIVND (reference sequence). V lost 7 bases and J lost 1, with 13 bases in between. The CDR3 reads CASTFDGPNTEAFF. CDR3 bases: TGTGCCAGTACCTTTGACGGACCGAACACTGAAGCTTTCTTT.